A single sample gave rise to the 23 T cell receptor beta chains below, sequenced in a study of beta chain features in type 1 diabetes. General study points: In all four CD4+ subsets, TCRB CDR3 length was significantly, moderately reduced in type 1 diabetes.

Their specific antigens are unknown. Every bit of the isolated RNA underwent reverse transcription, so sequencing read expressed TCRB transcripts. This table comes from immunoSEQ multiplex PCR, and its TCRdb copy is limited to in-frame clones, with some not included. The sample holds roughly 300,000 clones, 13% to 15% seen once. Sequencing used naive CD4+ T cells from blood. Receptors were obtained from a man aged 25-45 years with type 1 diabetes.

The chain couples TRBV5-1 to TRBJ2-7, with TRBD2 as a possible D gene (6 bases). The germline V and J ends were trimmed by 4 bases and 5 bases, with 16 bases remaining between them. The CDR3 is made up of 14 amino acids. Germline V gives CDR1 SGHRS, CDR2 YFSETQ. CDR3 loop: CASSKTGVQNEQYF. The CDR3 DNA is TGCGCCAGCAGCAAGACGGGGGTACAGAACGAGCAGTACTTC.

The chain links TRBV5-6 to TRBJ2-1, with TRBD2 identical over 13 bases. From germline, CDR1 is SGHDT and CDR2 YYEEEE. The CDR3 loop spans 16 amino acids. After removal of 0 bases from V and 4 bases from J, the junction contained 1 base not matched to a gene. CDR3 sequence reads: CASSLAGLAGYNEQFF. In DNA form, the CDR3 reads TGTGCCAGCAGCTTGGCGGGACTAGCGGGATACAATGAGCAGTTCTTC.

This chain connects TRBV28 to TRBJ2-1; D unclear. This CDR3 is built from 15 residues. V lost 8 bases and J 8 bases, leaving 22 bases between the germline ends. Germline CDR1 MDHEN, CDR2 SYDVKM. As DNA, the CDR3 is TGTGCCAGCCCCCCTGGCATGGATCTGAGCGATGAGCAGTTCTTC. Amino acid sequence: CASPPGMDLSDEQFF.

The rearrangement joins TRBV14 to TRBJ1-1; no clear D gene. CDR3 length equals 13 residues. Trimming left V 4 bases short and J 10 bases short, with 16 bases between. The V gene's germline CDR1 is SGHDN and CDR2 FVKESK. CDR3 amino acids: CASSLGLPGGAFF. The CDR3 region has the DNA TGTGCCAGCAGCCTCGGCCTACCTGGAGGAGCTTTCTTT.

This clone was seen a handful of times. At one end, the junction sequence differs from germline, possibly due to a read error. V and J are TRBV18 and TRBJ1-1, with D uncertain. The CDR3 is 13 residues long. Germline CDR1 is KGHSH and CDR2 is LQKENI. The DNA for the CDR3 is TGTGCCAGCTCACCACGGGAGAACGCTGAAGCTTTCTTT. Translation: CASSPRENAEAFF. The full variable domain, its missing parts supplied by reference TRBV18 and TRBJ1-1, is NAGVMQNPRHLVRRRGQEARLRCSPMKGHSHVYWYRQLPEEGLKFMVYLQKENIIDESGMPKERFSAEFPKEGPSILRIQQVVRGDSAAYFCASSPRENAEAFFGQGTRLTVV.

The CDR3 region has the DNA TGTGCCAGCAGCCCGGGTCCTCAGGGGAGCAATCAGCCCCAGCATTTT. As protein: CASSPGPQGSNQPQHF. The chain employs TRBV5-4 and TRBJ1-5, with D maybe TRBD1 (6 bases). The CDR3 is made up of 16 amino acids. V lost 4 bases to trimming and J lost 1 base, with 15 bases between them. The germline CDR1 and CDR2 sequences are SGHNT and YYREEE (reference sequence). Supplemented by reference TRBV5-4 and TRBJ1-5, the full variable domain reads ETGVTQSPTHLIKTRGQQVTLRCSSQSGHNTVSWYQQALGQGPQFIFQYYREEENGRGNFPPRFSGLQFPNYSSELNVNALELDDSALYLCASSPGPQGSNQPQHFGDGTRLSIL.

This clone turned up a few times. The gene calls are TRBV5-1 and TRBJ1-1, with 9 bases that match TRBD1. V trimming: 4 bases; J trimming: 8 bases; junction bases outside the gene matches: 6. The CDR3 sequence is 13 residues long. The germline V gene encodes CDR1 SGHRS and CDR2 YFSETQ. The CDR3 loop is CASSMTDRGEAFF. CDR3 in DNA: TGCGCCAGCAGCATGACGGACAGGGGAGAAGCTTTCTTT.

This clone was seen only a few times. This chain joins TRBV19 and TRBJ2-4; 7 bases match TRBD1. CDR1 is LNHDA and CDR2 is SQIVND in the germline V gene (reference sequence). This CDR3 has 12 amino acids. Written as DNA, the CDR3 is TGTGCGACAGGGTCCGTCAAAAACATTCAGTACTTC. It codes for CATGSVKNIQYF.

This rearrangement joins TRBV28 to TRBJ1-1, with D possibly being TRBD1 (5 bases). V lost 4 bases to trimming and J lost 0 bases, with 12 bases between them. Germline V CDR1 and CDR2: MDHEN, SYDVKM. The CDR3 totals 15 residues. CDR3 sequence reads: CASSSHPTVNTEAFF. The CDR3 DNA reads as TGTGCCAGCAGTTCCCACCCGACAGTGAACACTGAAGCTTTCTTT.

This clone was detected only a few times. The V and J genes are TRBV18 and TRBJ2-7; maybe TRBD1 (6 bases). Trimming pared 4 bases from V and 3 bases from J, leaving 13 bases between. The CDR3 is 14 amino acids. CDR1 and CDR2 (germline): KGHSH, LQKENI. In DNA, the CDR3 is TGTGCCAGCTCACTTTCCCAACAGGGCTACGAGCAGTACTTC. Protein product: CASSLSQQGYEQYF.

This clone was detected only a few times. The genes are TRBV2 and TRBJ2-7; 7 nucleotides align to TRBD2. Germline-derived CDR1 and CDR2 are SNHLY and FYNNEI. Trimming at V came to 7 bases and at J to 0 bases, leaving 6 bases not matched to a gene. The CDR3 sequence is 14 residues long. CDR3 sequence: CASKKRDASYEQYF. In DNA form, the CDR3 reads TGTGCCAGCAAGAAGCGGGATGCCTCCTACGAGCAGTACTTC.

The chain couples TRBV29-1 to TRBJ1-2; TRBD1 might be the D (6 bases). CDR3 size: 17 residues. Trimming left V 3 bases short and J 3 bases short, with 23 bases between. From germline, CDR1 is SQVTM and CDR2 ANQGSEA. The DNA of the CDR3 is TGCAGCGTTGATCTCGATTCCGGGACACATCGGCACTATGGCTACACCTTC. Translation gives CSVDLDSGTHRHYGYTF.

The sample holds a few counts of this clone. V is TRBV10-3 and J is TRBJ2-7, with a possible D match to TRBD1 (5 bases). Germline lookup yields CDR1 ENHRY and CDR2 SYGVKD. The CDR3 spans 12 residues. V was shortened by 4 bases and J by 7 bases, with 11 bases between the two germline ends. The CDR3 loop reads CAISVTATEQYF. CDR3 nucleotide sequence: TGTGCCATCAGTGTGACAGCTACTGAGCAGTACTTC.

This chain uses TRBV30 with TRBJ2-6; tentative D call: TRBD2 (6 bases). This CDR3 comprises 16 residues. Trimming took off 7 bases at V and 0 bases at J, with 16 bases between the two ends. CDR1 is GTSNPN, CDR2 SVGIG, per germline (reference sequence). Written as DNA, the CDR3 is TGTGCCTCCTGGTCGGGACTTAACTCTGGGGCCAACGTCCTGACTTTC. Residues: CASWSGLNSGANVLTF. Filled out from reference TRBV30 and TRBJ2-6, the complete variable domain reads SQTIHQWPATLVQPVGSPLSLECTVEGTSNPNLYWYRQAAGRGLQLLFYSVGIGQISSEVPQNLSASRPQDRQFILSSKKLLLSDSGFYLCASWSGLNSGANVLTFGAGSRLTVL.

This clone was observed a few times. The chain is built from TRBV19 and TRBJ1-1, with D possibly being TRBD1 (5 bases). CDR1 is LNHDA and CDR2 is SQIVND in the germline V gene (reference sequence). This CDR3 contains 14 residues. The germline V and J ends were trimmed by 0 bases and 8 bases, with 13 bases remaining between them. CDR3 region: CASSIDRGAEEAFF. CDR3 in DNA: TGTGCCAGTAGTATAGATCGTGGGGCAGAAGAAGCTTTCTTT.

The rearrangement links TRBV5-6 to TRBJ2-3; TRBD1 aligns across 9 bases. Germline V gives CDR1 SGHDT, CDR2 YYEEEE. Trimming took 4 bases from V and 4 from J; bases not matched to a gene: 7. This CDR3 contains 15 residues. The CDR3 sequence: CASSLRGTGPDTQYF. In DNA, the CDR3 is TGTGCCAGCAGCCTCCGCGGGACAGGGCCAGATACGCAGTATTTT.

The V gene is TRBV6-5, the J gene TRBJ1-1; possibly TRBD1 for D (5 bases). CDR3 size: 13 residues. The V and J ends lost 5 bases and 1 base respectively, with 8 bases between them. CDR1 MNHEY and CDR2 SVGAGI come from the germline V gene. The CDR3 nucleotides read TGTGCCAGCAGTCGGACACGGAACACTGAAGCTTTCTTT. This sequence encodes CASSRTRNTEAFF.

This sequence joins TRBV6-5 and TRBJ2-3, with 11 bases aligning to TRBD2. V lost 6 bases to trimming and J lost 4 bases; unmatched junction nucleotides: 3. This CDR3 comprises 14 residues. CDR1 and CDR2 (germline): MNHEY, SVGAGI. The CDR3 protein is CASRPGLAADTQYF. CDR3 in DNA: TGTGCCAGCAGGCCGGGACTAGCGGCAGATACGCAGTATTTT.

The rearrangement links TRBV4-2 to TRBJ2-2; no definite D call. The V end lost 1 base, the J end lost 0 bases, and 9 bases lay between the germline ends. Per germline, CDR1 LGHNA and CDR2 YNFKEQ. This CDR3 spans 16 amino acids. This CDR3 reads CASSQGPQTNTGELFF. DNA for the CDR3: TGTGCCAGCAGCCAAGGGCCGCAAACGAACACCGGGGAGCTGTTTTTT.

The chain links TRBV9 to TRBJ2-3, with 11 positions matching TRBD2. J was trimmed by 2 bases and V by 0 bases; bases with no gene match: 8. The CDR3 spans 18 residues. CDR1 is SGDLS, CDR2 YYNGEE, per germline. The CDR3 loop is CASSVGTSGRLVTDTQYF. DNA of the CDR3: TGTGCCAGCAGCGTAGGTACTAGCGGGAGATTGGTCACAGATACGCAGTATTTT.

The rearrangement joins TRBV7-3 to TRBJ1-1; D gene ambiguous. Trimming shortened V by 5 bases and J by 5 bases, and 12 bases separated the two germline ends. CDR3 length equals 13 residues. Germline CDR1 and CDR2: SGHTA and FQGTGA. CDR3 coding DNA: TGTGCCAGCAGCCGTGGGAGTACTACTGAAGCTTTCTTT. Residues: CASSRGSTTEAFF.

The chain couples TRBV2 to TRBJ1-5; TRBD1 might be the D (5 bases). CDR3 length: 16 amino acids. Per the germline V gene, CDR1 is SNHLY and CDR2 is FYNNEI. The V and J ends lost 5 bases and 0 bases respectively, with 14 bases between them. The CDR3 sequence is CASSFSGGYSNQPQHF. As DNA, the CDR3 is TGTGCCAGCAGTTTTTCGGGGGGGTATAGCAATCAGCCCCAGCATTTT.

CDR3 region: CASRLTGVGNTIYF. The CDR3 DNA is TGTGCCAGCAGGCTGACAGGGGTGGGAAACACCATATATTTT. The chain employs TRBV6-5 and TRBJ1-3, with 8 bases fitting TRBD1. V lost 6 bases and J lost 4; bases outside the gene matches: 5. Per the germline V gene, CDR1 is MNHEY and CDR2 is SVGAGI. CDR3 size: 14 residues.